The clone carrying this T cell receptor beta chain was counted a single time. The data were obtained in a study of blood T cell repertoires in COVID-19. Background on the study: The United States, Italy and Spain provided the acute and convalescent COVID-19 samples. PBMCs, B-cell-depleted T cells, or T cells were the source of the cDNA or gDNA that made up the material.

Trimming took off 1 base at V and 4 bases at J, with 14 bases between the two ends. The CDR3 spans 15 residues. Germline V CDR1 and CDR2: MNHNS, SASEGT. Produced via immunoSEQ multiplex PCR; TCRdb's table is partial and in-frame only. The sample lists 160,000 or so clones; approximately 91% were seen once. The TCR sequence derives from a man in his late teens or twenties with acute or convalescent COVID-19. The gene calls are TRBV6-1 and TRBJ2-7; D perhaps matches TRBD1 (8 bases). Material for sequencing was peripheral blood. The CDR3 DNA is TGTGCCAGCAGTGAAGAATACAGGGGGGGTTACGAGCAGTACTTC. Protein product: CASSEEYRGGYEQYF.